Shown below are 32 T cell receptor beta chains from a single sample sequenced in a study of shared clonotypes between healthy human individuals. Sequenced by immunoSEQ multiplex PCR; TCRdb stores in-frame clones only, minus some. The table records under 1,100,000 clones, about 80% of them present only once. The sample comprised memory CD4+ T cells from PBMCs. Documented subset: CD45RA-negative fraction. The origin of the receptors is a man between 18 and 35 years old in good health. Some clones in this sample may be carry-over from other donors' samples.

The V call is TRBV2, the J call TRBJ2-3, with 7 positions matching TRBD2. CDR1 is SNHLY, CDR2 FYNNEI, per germline. The ends lost 7 bases at V and 6 bases at J; junction bases unmatched: 4. The CDR3 sequence is 12 residues long. CDR3 loop: CASKDGRDTQYF. The CDR3 bases are TGTGCCAGCAAGGACGGGAGGGATACGCAGTATTTT.

The gene calls are TRBV19 and TRBJ2-5; the D gene could be TRBD1 or TRBD2 (5 bases each). Trimming cost V 7 bases and J 9 bases, with 27 bases left between them. The length of the CDR3 is 16 residues. In germline, CDR1 is LNHDA, CDR2 SQIVND (reference sequence). The DNA for the CDR3 is TGTGCCAGTAAACCGGGGACCCCATCATCAAGAGATGCCCAGTACTTC. This translates into CASKPGTPSSRDAQYF. Supplemented by reference TRBV19 and TRBJ2-5, the full variable domain reads DGGITQSPKYLFRKEGQNVTLSCEQNLNHDAMYWYRQDPGQGLRLIYYSQIVNDFQKGDIAEGYSVSREKKESFPLTVTSAQKNPTAFYLCASKPGTPSSRDAQYFGPGTRLLVL.

This rearrangement joins TRBV4-3 to TRBJ2-7; D ambiguous. Germline CDR1 LGHNA, CDR2 YSLEER. This CDR3 is 14 amino acids long. V was trimmed by 0 bases and J by 3 bases, leaving 9 bases between them. The CDR3: CASSQDSAFYEQYF. As DNA, the CDR3 is TGCGCCAGCAGCCAAGACTCGGCGTTCTACGAGCAGTACTTC.

In this sample, this clone turned up a few times. The chain uses TRBV30 and TRBJ1-1; D is unresolved. V lost 3 bases, J lost 4 bases, and 6 bases lay in between. CDR1 is GTSNPN, CDR2 SVGIG, per germline (reference sequence). There are 11 residues in the CDR3. In nucleotides, the CDR3 is TGTGCCTGGAGCCCATTCACTGAAGCTTTCTTT. It is translated as CAWSPFTEAFF.

Points on this clone: The sample carries other DNA sequences with the same CDR3. The genes are TRBV18 and TRBJ2-7; maybe TRBD1 (6 bases). CDR1 KGHSH and CDR2 LQKENI come from the germline V gene. V lost 2 bases to trimming and J lost 2 bases, with 10 bases between them. The CDR3 consists of 14 residues. CDR3 coding DNA: TGTGCCAGCTCACCAGGGACAACCACCTACGAGCAGTACTTC. Protein: CASSPGTTTYEQYF.

The genes are TRBV7-8 and TRBJ2-7; tentatively, D is TRBD1 (6 bases). This CDR3 contains 13 residues. Per the germline V gene, CDR1 is SGHVS and CDR2 is FQNEAQ. Trimming removed 5 bases from V and 3 bases from J, with 11 bases in between. The CDR3 loop reads CASSDRLSYEQYF. Here the CDR3 DNA reads TGTGCCAGCAGCGACAGGTTGAGCTACGAGCAGTACTTC.

This clone was detected once. The chain combines TRBV19 with TRBJ1-2, with 7 bases fitting TRBD1. Germline assignment: CDR1 LNHDA and CDR2 SQIVND (reference sequence). This CDR3 comprises 17 residues. The trim removed 3 bases at V and 4 bases at J, leaving 14 bases unmatched. CDR3 DNA sequence: TGTGCCAGTAGTATTTGGTCCGGAACAGGGGACTTCTATGGCTACACCTTC. It codes for CASSIWSGTGDFYGYTF.

This chain uses TRBV11-3 with TRBJ2-1; D gene unclear. Germline loops: CDR1 SGHNT, CDR2 YENEEA. The CDR3 is 13 amino acids. V shed 3 bases and J shed 10 bases, with 13 bases lying between them. As DNA, the CDR3 is TGTGCCAGCAGCTTTATTGGAGAATCCGAGCAGTTCTTC. Amino acid sequence: CASSFIGESEQFF.

The chain combines TRBV2 with TRBJ2-1; 13 nucleotides line up with TRBD2. The CDR3 length is 17 residues. Germline CDR1 and CDR2: SNHLY and FYNNEI. V dropped 5 bases and J dropped 7; count of bases not matched to a gene: 11. CDR3 amino acids: CASSTELPGLAGNEQFF. Here the CDR3 DNA reads TGTGCCAGCAGTACGGAACTCCCGGGACTAGCGGGAAATGAGCAGTTCTTC.

This chain joins TRBV20-1 and TRBJ2-7, with D unresolved. Looked up from germline, CDR1 is DFQATT and CDR2 is SNEGSKA (reference sequence). CDR3 size: 10 residues. Trimming removed 6 bases at V and 9 bases at J, with 12 bases between. CDR3 amino acids: CSAPAGRQYF. The CDR3 nucleotides read TGCAGTGCCCCTGCCGGGCGGCAGTACTTC.

This clone was seen more than once but under ten times. Within the sample, other DNA sequences also encode this same CDR3. This chain uses TRBV5-4 with TRBJ1-1; D not certain. Germline CDR1 reads SGHNT; CDR2 reads YYREEE (reference sequence). The V and J ends lost 0 bases and 5 bases respectively, with 11 bases between them. The CDR3 sequence is 14 residues long. This CDR3 reads CASSLGRVPTEAFF. CDR3 bases: TGTGCCAGCAGCTTGGGAAGGGTACCAACTGAAGCTTTCTTT. The whole variable domain, remainder taken from reference TRBV5-4 and TRBJ1-1, is ETGVTQSPTHLIKTRGQQVTLRCSSQSGHNTVSWYQQALGQGPQFIFQYYREEENGRGNFPPRFSGLQFPNYSSELNVNALELDDSALYLCASSLGRVPTEAFFGQGTRLTVV.

To note about this clone: At the DNA level, this CDR3 is encoded by other sequences in the same sample as well. The chain has TRBV30 and TRBJ1-1; D remains unclear. This CDR3 is 12 amino acids long. Trimming pared 0 bases from V and 5 bases from J, leaving 7 bases between. The germline CDR1 and CDR2 sequences are GTSNPN and SVGIG (reference sequence). DNA for the CDR3: TGTGCCTGGAGTGTATCGGGGACTGAAGCTTTCTTT. Protein sequence: CAWSVSGTEAFF. The full variable domain, with the rest looked up from reference TRBV30 and TRBJ1-1, is SQTIHQWPATLVQPVGSPLSLECTVEGTSNPNLYWYRQAAGRGLQLLFYSVGIGQISSEVPQNLSASRPQDRQFILSSKKLLLSDSGFYLCAWSVSGTEAFFGQGTRLTVV.

This chain links TRBV29-1 with TRBJ2-7; possibly TRBD1 or TRBD2 for D (6 bases each). Germline assignment: CDR1 SQVTM and CDR2 ANQGSEA. The V and J ends lost 7 bases and 5 bases respectively, with 18 bases between them. The length of the CDR3 is 13 residues. CDR3 sequence: CSAQRGDMNEQYF. The CDR3 region has the DNA TGCAGCGCTCAAAGGGGGGATATGAACGAGCAGTACTTC.

V and J are TRBV4-1 and TRBJ1-2, with no clear D. Germline CDR1 MGHRA, CDR2 YSYEKL. The CDR3 sequence is 16 residues long. V lost 0 bases to trimming and J lost 4 bases, with 15 bases between them. In DNA form, the CDR3 reads TGCGCCAGCAGCCAAGAAGCCTCTACGCCCCTCTATGGCTACACCTTC. This codes for CASSQEASTPLYGYTF.

The chain recombines TRBV19 with TRBJ1-1; D unclear. Germline V gene lookup returns CDR1 LNHDA and CDR2 SQIVND (reference sequence). The CDR3 loop spans 12 amino acids. Trimming took 6 bases from V and 3 from J, leaving 8 bases between them. CDR3 DNA: TGTGCCAGTAGCTGGCTGGACACTGAAGCTTTCTTT. Its translation: CASSWLDTEAFF.

CDR3 sequence reads: CASSLQITSGNTIYF. The CDR3, as DNA: TGTGCCAGCAGTCTACAGATCACCTCTGGAAACACCATATATTTT. The chain joins TRBV28 to TRBJ1-3; D not resolved. There are 15 residues in the CDR3. Germline V lookup: CDR1 MDHEN, CDR2 SYDVKM. The V and J ends lost 5 bases and 0 bases respectively, with 11 bases between them.

This chain uses TRBV7-3 with TRBJ1-4; D gene uncertain. Trimming shortened V by 6 bases and J by 8 bases, and 16 bases separated the two germline ends. Per germline, CDR1 SGHTA and CDR2 FQGTGA. The CDR3 is 14 amino acids. The CDR3 is CASRPAGLGEKLFF. CDR3 in DNA: TGTGCCAGCAGACCAGCAGGTTTAGGAGAAAAACTGTTTTTT.

This clone was recorded once. V is TRBV28 and J is TRBJ1-1; the match to TRBD1 covers 8 bases. J lost 6 bases, V lost 4 bases, and 16 bases had no gene match. This CDR3 has 17 amino acids. Germline lookup yields CDR1 MDHEN and CDR2 SYDVKM. Written as DNA, the CDR3 is TGTGCCAGCAGTTCGATCCATTACAGGGGGAAGGTGCCTGAAGCTTTCTTT. Residues: CASSSIHYRGKVPEAFF.

V and J are TRBV9 and TRBJ2-7, with D perhaps assigned TRBD1 or TRBD2 (5 bases each). Between the trimmed V and J ends, which lost 2 bases and 1 base, there was a span of 13 bases. From germline, CDR1 is SGDLS and CDR2 YYNGEE. CDR3 length: 15 amino acids. The CDR3 here is CASSVTEGKSYEQYF. The CDR3 DNA reads TGTGCCAGCAGCGTGACAGAGGGGAAATCCTACGAGCAGTACTTC.

The chain combines TRBV7-9 with TRBJ2-7; D is ambiguous. Trimming removed 1 base from V and 6 bases from J, with 13 bases in between. There are 14 residues in the CDR3. Germline V gene lookup returns CDR1 SEHNR and CDR2 FQNEAQ (reference sequence). The CDR3 DNA reads TGTGCCAGCAGCTTAGTCGTAAGTGGCAGCGAGCAGTACTTC. As protein: CASSLVVSGSEQYF. Looking up the rest from reference TRBV7-9 and TRBJ2-7 gives the full variable domain: DTGVSQNPRHKITKRGQNVTFRCDPISEHNRLYWYRQTLGQGPEFLTYFQNEAQLEKSRLLSDRFSAERPKGSFSTLEIQRTEQGDSAMYLCASSLVVSGSEQYFGPGTRLTVT.

The chain recombines TRBV12-2 with TRBJ1-1; the table's D call TRBD1 went unverified against the DNA. TRBV12-2 is a recognized pseudogene. The CDR3 is 19 amino acids. The CDR3 reads CASRLDALKVRGWGTEAFF. CDR3 DNA sequence: TGTGCAAGTCGCTTAGACGCCTTAAAAGTTAGGGGATGGGGCACTGAAGCTTTCTTT.

The V gene is TRBV7-9, the J gene TRBJ2-5; no clear D. Germline V CDR1 and CDR2: SEHNR, FQNEAQ (reference sequence). V was pared by 5 bases and J by 0 bases, with 4 bases between. This CDR3 is built from 12 residues. The CDR3 is CASSPYQETQYF. As DNA, the CDR3 is TGTGCCAGCAGCCCCTACCAAGAGACCCAGTACTTC. Supplemented by reference TRBV7-9 and TRBJ2-5, the full variable domain reads DTGVSQNPRHKITKRGQNVTFRCDPISEHNRLYWYRQTLGQGPEFLTYFQNEAQLEKSRLLSDRFSAERPKGSFSTLEIQRTEQGDSAMYLCASSPYQETQYFGPGTRLLVL.

The chain recombines TRBV6-5 with TRBJ2-1; 9 bases match TRBD1. Per germline, CDR1 MNHEY and CDR2 SVGAGI. Trimming removed 7 bases from V and 5 bases from J; junction bases left unmatched: 9. CDR3 length: 15 residues. The CDR3 here is CASIDPGQGHNEQFF. In nucleotides, the CDR3 is TGTGCCAGCATAGATCCGGGACAGGGCCACAATGAGCAGTTCTTC.

This chain connects TRBV15 to TRBJ1-2; no definite D call. Per germline, CDR1 LNHNV and CDR2 YYDKDF (reference sequence). The CDR3 totals 17 residues. V was trimmed by 1 base and J by 1 base, leaving 16 bases between them. DNA of the CDR3: TGTGCCACCAGCAGAGGGGGTCGGCCTGCCCTTAACTATGGCTACACCTTC. Protein: CATSRGGRPALNYGYTF.

The rearrangement joins TRBV28 to TRBJ2-7, with D tentatively TRBD1 (5 bases). Trimming shortened V by 6 bases and J by 3 bases, and 12 bases separated the two germline ends. Per the germline V gene, CDR1 is MDHEN and CDR2 is SYDVKM. CDR3 length: 13 residues. The CDR3 here is CASSTQGHYEQYF. As DNA, the CDR3 is TGTGCCAGCAGCACCCAGGGTCACTACGAGCAGTACTTC.

The rearrangement links TRBV11-2 to TRBJ2-5; 7 bases are shared with TRBD2. The CDR3 totals 16 residues. Trimming took 4 bases from V and 5 from J; bases not matched to a gene: 13. Germline loops: CDR1 SGHAT, CDR2 FQNNGV. CDR3 DNA: TGTGCCAGCAGCTCGGTAGCGGGCTTGGCGGGGGAGACCCAGTACTTC. The encoded protein is CASSSVAGLAGETQYF. The whole variable domain, remainder taken from reference TRBV11-2 and TRBJ2-5, is EAGVAQSPRYKIIEKRQSVAFWCNPISGHATLYWYQQILGQGPKLLIQFQNNGVVDDSQLPKDRFSAERLKGVDSTLKIQPAKLEDSAVYLCASSSVAGLAGETQYFGPGTRLLVL.

The chain links TRBV7-2 to TRBJ2-7; a possible D gene is TRBD1 (6 bases). This CDR3 comprises 14 residues. V dropped 6 bases and J dropped 1 base, with 13 bases sitting between them. CDR1 and CDR2 (germline): SGHTA, FQGNSA. CDR3 residues: CASRSSTGSYEQYF. In DNA, the CDR3 is TGTGCCAGCAGATCCTCAACAGGGTCCTACGAGCAGTACTTC. Supplemented by reference TRBV7-2 and TRBJ2-7, the full variable domain reads GAGVSQSPSNKVTEKGKDVELRCDPISGHTALYWYRQSLGQGLEFLIYFQGNSAPDKSGLPSDRFSAERTGGSVSTLTIQRTQQEDSAVYLCASRSSTGSYEQYFGPGTRLTVT.

This clone was detected a few times. The genes are TRBV6-1 and TRBJ2-1; the D call may be TRBD1 or TRBD2 (6 bases each). This CDR3 has 13 residues. The germline V gene encodes CDR1 MNHNS and CDR2 SASEGT. The CDR3 bases are TGTGGAACCGGGGGCCGGTCCTACAATGAGCAGTTCTTC. It specifies CGTGGRSYNEQFF.

V and J are TRBV5-1 and TRBJ2-7, with 8 bases identical to TRBD1. The J segment lost 0 bases and the V segment lost 3 bases, leaving 2 bases of the junction unmatched. CDR3 length: 14 residues. Looked up from germline, CDR1 is SGHRS and CDR2 is YFSETQ. CDR3: CASSSGTGSYEQYF. The CDR3 nucleotides read TGCGCCAGCAGCTCCGGGACAGGCTCCTACGAGCAGTACTTC.

The chain employs TRBV6-1 and TRBJ2-3; 13 positions match TRBD2. The CDR3 spans 15 residues. Germline V gives CDR1 MNHNS, CDR2 SASEGT. V dropped 2 bases and J dropped 9; count of bases not matched to a gene: 5. CDR3 sequence reads: CASSERTSGGTTQYF. The CDR3 DNA sequence: TGTGCCAGCAGTGAAAGGACTAGCGGGGGCACGACGCAGTATTTT.

The chain joins TRBV6-1 to TRBJ2-1; 10 positions agree with TRBD2. CDR3 size: 17 residues. Germline loops: CDR1 MNHNS, CDR2 SASEGT. Germline trimming cut 0 bases from V and 4 bases from J; bases unmatched to any gene: 6. The CDR3 nucleotides are TGTGCCAGCAGTGAAGCCGGAGGGACTAGCGCTTACAATGAGCAGTTCTTC. Its translation: CASSEAGGTSAYNEQFF.

The V gene is TRBV28, the J gene TRBJ1-4, with TRBD1 matching over 8 bases. Trimming at V came to 5 bases and at J to 5 bases, leaving 19 bases not matched to a gene. The length of the CDR3 is 19 residues. Germline V gives CDR1 MDHEN, CDR2 SYDVKM. The CDR3: CASSPYPTGDANLNEKLFF. CDR3 coding DNA: TGTGCCAGCAGTCCGTATCCGACAGGGGACGCCAACCTAAATGAAAAACTGTTTTTT.